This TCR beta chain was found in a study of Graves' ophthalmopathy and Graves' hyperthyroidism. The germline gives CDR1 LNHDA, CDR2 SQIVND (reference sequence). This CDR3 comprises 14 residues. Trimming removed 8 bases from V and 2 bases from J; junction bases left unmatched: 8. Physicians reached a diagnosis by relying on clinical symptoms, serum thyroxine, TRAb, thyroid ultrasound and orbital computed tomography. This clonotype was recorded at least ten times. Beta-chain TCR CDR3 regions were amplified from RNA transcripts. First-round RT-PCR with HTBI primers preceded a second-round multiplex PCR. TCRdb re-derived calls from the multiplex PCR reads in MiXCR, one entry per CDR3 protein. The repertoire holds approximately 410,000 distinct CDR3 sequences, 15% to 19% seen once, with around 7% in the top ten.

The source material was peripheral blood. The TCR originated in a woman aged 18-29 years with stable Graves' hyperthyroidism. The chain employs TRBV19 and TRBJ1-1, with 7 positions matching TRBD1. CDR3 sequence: CASDKGATNTEAFF. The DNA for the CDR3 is TGTGCCAGTGACAAGGGGGCGACAAACACTGAAGCTTTCTTT.